The sequence of this TCR beta chain was determined in a study of shared clonotypes between healthy human individuals. General study findings and limits: Relative to their counterparts shared across all four donors, non-shared clonotypes exhibited diminished generation probabilities. In general, naive subsets displayed greater estimated richness than memory subsets did.

Generated by immunoSEQ multiplex PCR, the TCRdb table keeps only in-frame clones and is missing some. In the table there are about 2 million clones, about 95% of which are singletons. Germline V gene data show CDR1 as SEHNR and CDR2 as FQNEAQ (reference sequence). V dropped 5 bases and J dropped 5; count of bases not matched to a gene: 5. The CDR3 runs to 14 residues. CD45RO-negative, CCR7-selected cells formed the naive CD8 fraction, which excluded terminally differentiated effector memory CD45RA+ cells. As regards this clone: Its antigen is not identified.

The sequence came from a young man in good health. This sequence joins TRBV7-9 and TRBJ1-4; 7 bases line up with TRBD1. What was sequenced was naive CD8+ T cells sorted from blood. DNA for the CDR3: TGTGCCAGCAGCACCGGGACAGAGAATGAAAAACTGTTTTTT. Translating it yields CASSTGTENEKLFF.